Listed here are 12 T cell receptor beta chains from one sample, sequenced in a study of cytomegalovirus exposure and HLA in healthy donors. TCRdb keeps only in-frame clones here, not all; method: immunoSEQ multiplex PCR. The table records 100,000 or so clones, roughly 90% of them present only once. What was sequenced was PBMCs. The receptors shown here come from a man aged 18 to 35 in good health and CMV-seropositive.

CDR3 amino acids: CASSDPRDRGDSFNEKLFF. The CDR3 bases are TGTGCCAGCAGCGACCCCCGCGACAGGGGCGATTCTTTTAATGAAAAACTGTTTTTT. The chain employs TRBV9 and TRBJ1-4; the match to TRBD1 covers 8 bases. Germline V CDR1 and CDR2: SGDLS, YYNGEE. J lost 4 bases, V lost 3 bases, and 17 bases had no gene match. The CDR3 spans 19 residues. The whole variable domain, remainder taken from reference TRBV9 and TRBJ1-4, is DSGVTQTPKHLITATGQRVTLRCSPRSGDLSVYWYQQSLDQGLQFLIQYYNGEERAKGNILERFSAQQFPDLHSELNLSSLELGDSALYFCASSDPRDRGDSFNEKLFFGSGTQLSVL.

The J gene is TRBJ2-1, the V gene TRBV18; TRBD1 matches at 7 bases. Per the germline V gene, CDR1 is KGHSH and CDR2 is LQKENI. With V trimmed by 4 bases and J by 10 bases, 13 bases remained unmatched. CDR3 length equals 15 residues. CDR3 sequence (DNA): TGTGCCAGCTCACGGGTACAGGGGACCACAAGGGAGCAGTTCTTC. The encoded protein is CASSRVQGTTREQFF.

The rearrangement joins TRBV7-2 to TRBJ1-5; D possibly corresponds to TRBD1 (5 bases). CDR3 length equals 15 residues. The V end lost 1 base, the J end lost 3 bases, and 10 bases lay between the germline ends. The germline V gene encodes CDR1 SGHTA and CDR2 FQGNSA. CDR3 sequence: CASSLDPGNNQPQHF. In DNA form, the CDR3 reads TGTGCCAGCAGCTTAGATCCAGGGAACAATCAGCCCCAGCATTTT.

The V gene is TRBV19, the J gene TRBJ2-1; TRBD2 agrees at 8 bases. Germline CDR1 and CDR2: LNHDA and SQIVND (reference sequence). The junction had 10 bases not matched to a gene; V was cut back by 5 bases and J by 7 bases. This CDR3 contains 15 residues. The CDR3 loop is CASSLTGGPGNEQFF. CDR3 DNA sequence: TGTGCCAGTAGTTTGACGGGGGGGCCGGGGAATGAGCAGTTCTTC.

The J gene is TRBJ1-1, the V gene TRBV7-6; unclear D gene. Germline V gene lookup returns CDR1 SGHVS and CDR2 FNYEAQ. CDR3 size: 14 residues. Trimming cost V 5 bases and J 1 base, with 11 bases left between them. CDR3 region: CASSPRVGNTEAFF. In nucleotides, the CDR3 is TGTGCCAGCAGCCCCCGGGTAGGGAACACTGAAGCTTTCTTT.

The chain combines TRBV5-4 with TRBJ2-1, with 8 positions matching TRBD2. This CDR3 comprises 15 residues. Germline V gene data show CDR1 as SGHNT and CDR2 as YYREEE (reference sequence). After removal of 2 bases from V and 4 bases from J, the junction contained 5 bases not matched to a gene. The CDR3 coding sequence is TGTGCCAGCAGCTTTAGTACTAGCGGTTACAATGAGCAGTTCTTC. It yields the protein CASSFSTSGYNEQFF.

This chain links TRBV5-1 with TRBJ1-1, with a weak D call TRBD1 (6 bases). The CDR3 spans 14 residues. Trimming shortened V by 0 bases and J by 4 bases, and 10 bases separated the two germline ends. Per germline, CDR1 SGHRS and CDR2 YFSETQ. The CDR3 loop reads CASSLATGSTEAFF. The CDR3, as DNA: TGCGCCAGCAGCTTGGCCACAGGGAGCACTGAAGCTTTCTTT.

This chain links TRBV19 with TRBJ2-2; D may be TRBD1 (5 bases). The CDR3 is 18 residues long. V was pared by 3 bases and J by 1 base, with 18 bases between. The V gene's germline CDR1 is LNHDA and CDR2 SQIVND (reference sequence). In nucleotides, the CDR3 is TGTGCCAGTAGTATCCAAGGATCCAGGGCACTGAACACCGGGGAGCTGTTTTTT. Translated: CASSIQGSRALNTGELFF.

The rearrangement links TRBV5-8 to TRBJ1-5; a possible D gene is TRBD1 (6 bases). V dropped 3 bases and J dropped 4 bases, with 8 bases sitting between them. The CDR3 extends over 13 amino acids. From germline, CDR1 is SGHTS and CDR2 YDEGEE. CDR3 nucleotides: TGTGCCAGCAGCTCGCAGGGGAATCAGCCCCAGCATTTT. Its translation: CASSSQGNQPQHF.

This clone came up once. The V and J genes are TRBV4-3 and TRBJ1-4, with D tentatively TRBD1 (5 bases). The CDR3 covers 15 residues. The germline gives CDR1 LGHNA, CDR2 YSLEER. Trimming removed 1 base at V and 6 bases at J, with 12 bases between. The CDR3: CASSQVGRGDEKLFF. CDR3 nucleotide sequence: TGCGCCAGCAGCCAAGTTGGGAGGGGAGATGAAAAACTGTTTTTT.

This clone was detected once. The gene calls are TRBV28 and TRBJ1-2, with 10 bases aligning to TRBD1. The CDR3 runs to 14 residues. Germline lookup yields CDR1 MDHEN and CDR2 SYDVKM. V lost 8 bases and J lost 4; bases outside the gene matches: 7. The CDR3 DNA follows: TGTGCCAGCCGAGGGACAGGGGACAGCTATGGCTACACCTTC. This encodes CASRGTGDSYGYTF.

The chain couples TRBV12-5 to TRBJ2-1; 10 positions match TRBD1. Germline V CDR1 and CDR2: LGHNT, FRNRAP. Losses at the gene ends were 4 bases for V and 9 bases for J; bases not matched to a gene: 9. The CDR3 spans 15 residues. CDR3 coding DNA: TGTGCTAGTGGTTCCAGACAGGGGGCGGGGGGTGAGCAGTTCTTC. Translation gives CASGSRQGAGGEQFF.